This TCR beta chain was profiled in a study of regulatory T cells in long-lasting Graves disease. There are a few counts of this clonotype. As for time point: newly diagnosed GD, antithyroid drugs for less than 3 months. Construction of the TCR library relied on RNA isolated from PBMCs. TCR beta libraries were built with iRepertoire HTBI primers and Arm-PCR of CDR3 regions. One entry per CDR3 protein, called by TCRdb with MiXCR from the multiplex PCR reads. The repertoire holds some 490,000 distinct CDR3 sequences, with 12% as singletons. Germline lookup yields CDR1 GTSNPN and CDR2 SVGIG (reference sequence). The CDR3 spans 14 residues. Trimming cost V 3 bases and J 5 bases, with 14 bases left between them. The data were also submitted as part of a second study, on T cells in Graves' hyperthyroidism and ophthalmopathy. That work contributes: An absence of ophthalmopathy progression within 18 months meant stable Graves' hyperthyroidism.

This clonotype originated in a young woman with Graves disease. Here the sequenced sample was peripheral blood mononuclear cells (PBMCs), taken at new diagnosis, from a patient treated with antithyroid drugs. V is TRBV30 and J is TRBJ2-1; weak D call: TRBD1 (6 bases). The chain's CDR3 is CAWRFQGWNNEQFF. The CDR3 DNA sequence: TGTGCCTGGAGGTTCCAGGGGTGGAACAATGAGCAGTTCTTC.